This entry describes one T cell receptor beta chain. The antigen it recognizes is unknown. Per-base qualities were not stored, and no clone one base away is much larger. Receptors were amplified or captured by PCR. Sequencer: Illumina HiSeq 2500. Unique molecular identifiers were incorporated into TCR beta cDNA libraries to reduce PCR and sequencing biases. Every 1 to 10 million input T cells yielded about 500,000 cDNA molecules, meaning each molecule approximated one T cell. The patient libraries were prepared and sequenced with the same protocol used for the earlier healthy control dataset. Samples belonging to the same batch were prepared together, multiplexed and sequenced on a shared HiSeq lane. In the source study's methods: Raw barcoded reads were processed with MIGEC, discarding single-read molecular identifier groups before consensus assembly and CDR3 extraction. VDJtools was used for post-analysis of the clonotype tables, with diversity normalized by down-sampling every dataset to the smallest sample size. In repertoire overlap clustering, CDR3 amino acid sequences, but not nucleotide sequences, were matched to correct batch-related cross-sample contamination. The raw public reads went through TCRdb reprocessing: fastp at Q25, MiXCR clone calling, in-frame beta chains kept. CDR3 protein duplicates are merged, each entry listing the most common genes and DNA. TCRdb's processing, not the authors', yielded these V and J calls. Recorded for this sample are 740,000 or so distinct CDR3 sequences; roughly half of them occurred a single time. The ten most abundant clones make up approximately 4.2% of the sample.

This specimen comes from a study of post-analysis software for immune sequencing data (dated by TCRdb to between 2014 and 2016). In the study overall: Disease courses on record covered relapsing-remitting, secondary progressive and progressive-relapsing multiple sclerosis, though some patients had no subtype annotation. The patient repertoires were set against approximately 10 previously published healthy control repertoires from donors whose ages ranged from roughly 6 to 25 years. A subset of samples was prepared in parallel using single-end sample barcoding, then pooled and co-amplified after Illumina adapter ligation. General findings and caveats noted by the study authors: Significantly lower normalized Chao1 diversity was found in multiple sclerosis patients than in controls, suggesting substantial peripheral T-cell clonal expansion. The control group was slightly older than the multiple sclerosis patient group. Patients showed significantly higher frequencies than controls for 4 or 5 TRBV segments, among them TRBV5-6, TRBV5-1 and TRBV20-1. Direct clustering with F measure revealed strong co-clustering of samples prepared in the same batch, which led to a batch-effect correction.

To demonstrate the VDJtools post-analysis software, TCR beta repertoires were profiled from the peripheral blood of about 13 young patients with multiple sclerosis. The multiple sclerosis patients were children and adolescents ranging in age from about 6 to 16 years. The germline V gene provides CDR1 SNHLY and CDR2 FYNNEI. V is cut by 8 bases and J by 11 bases, and the space between the germline ends is 27 bases. Reading from cysteine to phenylalanine, the CDR3 counts 15 amino acids. The entry retains the CDR3 DNA only, 45 bases that are in frame from base 1. The sequence came from a girl aged 5-17 years with multiple sclerosis. Recombination joined TRBV2 with TRBJ2-5, with the D gene not confidently named. The specimen sequenced was blood. The CDR3 protein sequence reads: CASCVAGLRNNEQYF. The sequenced DNA is TGTGCCAGCTGTGTGGCAGGCCTAAGAAACAATGAGCAGTACTTC.